This TCR beta chain was profiled in a study of radiation and T cells in renal cell carcinoma. Time point specified: baseline pretreatment blood. Treatment indicated: 15 Gy SBRT to primary tumor, nephrectomy 4 weeks later. Blood was sampled at baseline, 2 weeks and 4 weeks after SBRT. The tumor was a clear cell renal cell carcinoma. General study points: Top tumor clonotypes rose in blood 2 weeks post-radiation, then contracted.

The sample holds a few counts of this clone. The target antigen is unknown. TCRdb's table, derived via immunoSEQ multiplex PCR, lists solely in-frame clones and lacks some. The data show about 150,000 clones, about 85% seen once. Germline V gene sequence: CDR1 MNHNS, CDR2 SASEGT. Trimming took off 2 bases at V and 7 bases at J, with 3 bases between the two ends. The CDR3 is 11 residues long. The chain links TRBV6-1 to TRBJ2-1; no firm D call. The receptor comes from a woman aged 70-85 years with renal cell carcinoma. Here the sequenced sample was blood, taken from a patient whose treatment included radiotherapy and nephrectomy. This CDR3 reads CASSEMNEQFF. DNA of the CDR3: TGTGCCAGCAGTGAAATGAATGAGCAGTTCTTC.